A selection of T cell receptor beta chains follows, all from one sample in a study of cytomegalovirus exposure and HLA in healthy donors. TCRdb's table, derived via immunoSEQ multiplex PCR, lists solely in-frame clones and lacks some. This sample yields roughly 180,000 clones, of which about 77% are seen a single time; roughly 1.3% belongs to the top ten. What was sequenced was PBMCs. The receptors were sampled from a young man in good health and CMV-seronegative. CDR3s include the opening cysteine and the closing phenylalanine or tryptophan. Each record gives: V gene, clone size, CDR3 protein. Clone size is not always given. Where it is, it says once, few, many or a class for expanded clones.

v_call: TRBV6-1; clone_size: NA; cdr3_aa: CASSEEREANQPQHF
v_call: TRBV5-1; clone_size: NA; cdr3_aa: CASSLASGRALGETQYF
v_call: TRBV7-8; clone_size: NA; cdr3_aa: CASSLVETSPGEQYF
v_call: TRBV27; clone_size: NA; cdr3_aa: CASSLGRGRQETQYF
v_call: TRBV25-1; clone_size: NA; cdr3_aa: CASSELAGGSYNEQFF
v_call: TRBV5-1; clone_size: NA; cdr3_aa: CASSFQVEADTQYF
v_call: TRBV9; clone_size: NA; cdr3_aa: CASSVETGGIDTQYF
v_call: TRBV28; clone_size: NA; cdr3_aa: CASSLRGSGYNEQFF
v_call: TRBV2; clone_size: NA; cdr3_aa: CASRERGYYEQYF
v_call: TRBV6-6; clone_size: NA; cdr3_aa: CASGRYDEKLFF
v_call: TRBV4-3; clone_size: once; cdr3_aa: CASSQETSRWGETQYF